The TCR beta chain under discussion was sequenced for a study of cytomegalovirus exposure and HLA in healthy donors. Study-level points and caveats: It was taken for granted in presence/absence analyses that sequencing depth across donors was roughly uniform.

It was with 60 Vbeta and 13 Jbeta primers that the PCR ran. The repertoire was sequenced with immunoSEQ multiplex PCR; TCRdb's copy has only in-frame clones and lacks some. The sample carries 85,000 to 100,000 clones, roughly 75% recorded once. A note on this clone: Antigen: not known.

The CDR3 runs 14 residues. Trimming shortened V by 2 bases and J by 9 bases, and 11 bases separated the two germline ends. Per germline, CDR1 MNHEY and CDR2 SVGAGI. Sequenced: PBMCs. V and J are TRBV6-5 and TRBJ1-6; D ambiguous. The receptor comes from a man aged 25 to 45 in good health and CMV-seronegative. CDR3 region: CASSYGASSSPLHF. The CDR3 nucleotides are TGTGCCAGCAGTTACGGAGCCTCCAGTTCACCCCTCCACTTT.